The 30 T cell receptor beta chains listed next were all sequenced from one sample in a study of T cells in women clearing cervical HPV infection. Clones were sequenced by immunoSEQ multiplex PCR, and TCRdb holds only the in-frame ones, with some missing. With roughly 30,000 clones in the sample, the ten largest clones hold around 21%. Sequenced sample: blood buffy coat. These receptors were collected from a woman aged 18 to 75 with a cervical HPV16 infection that either progressed to CIN3+ or cleared (not recorded which).

In regard to this clone: The read ends 3 residues early relative to the CDR3; the germline J gene fills the gap. The chain combines TRBV18 with TRBJ2-1, with D maybe TRBD2 (5 bases). The CDR3 spans 17 residues. V was trimmed by 2 bases and J by 0 bases, leaving 14 bases between them. Germline CDR1 and CDR2: KGHSH and LQKENI. CDR3 residues: CASSPFGGLSSYNEQFF. Incomplete CDR3 DNA: TGTGCCAGCTCACCATTTGGCGGGCTGAGCTCCTACAATGAG. Combining the CDR3 with reference TRBV18 and TRBJ2-1 gives the whole variable domain NAGVMQNPRHLVRRRGQEARLRCSPMKGHSHVYWYRQLPEEGLKFMVYLQKENIIDESGMPKERFSAEFPKEGPSILRIQQVVRGDSAAYFCASSPFGGLSSYNEQFFGPGTRLTVL.

With respect to this clone: The read comes to an end 3 residues before the CDR3 does, leaving the germline J gene to fill in the end. The rearrangement links TRBV4-1 to TRBJ2-7; TRBD2 agrees at 8 bases. The CDR3 totals 15 residues. The J segment lost 4 bases and the V segment lost 4 bases, leaving 9 bases of the junction unmatched. CDR1 and CDR2 from the germline V gene are MGHRA and YSYEKL. The CDR3 region is CASSPGDSGDYEQYF. The CDR3 bases that were read are TGCGCCAGCAGCCCCGGGGATAGCGGGGATTACGAG.

As to this clone: The observed sequence ends 3 residues before the CDR3 terminus, with the missing tail filled in from the germline J gene. The chain links TRBV28 to TRBJ2-7; 14 bases agree with TRBD2. Per germline, CDR1 MDHEN and CDR2 SYDVKM. The CDR3 is 20 amino acids. V shed 2 bases and J 2 bases; nucleotides not matched to a gene: 14. CDR3 sequence reads: CASSLPSGLAGEGSPYEQYF. The part of the CDR3 DNA that was read is TGTGCCAGCAGTTTACCCTCGGGACTAGCGGGAGAGGGTTCCCCCTACGAG.

Note on this clone: The read ends 3 residues early relative to the CDR3; the germline J gene fills the gap. This chain connects TRBV7-6 to TRBJ2-4; D gene uncertain. The CDR3 loop spans 16 amino acids. From germline, CDR1 is SGHVS and CDR2 FNYEAQ. The CDR3 spells CASSLTQQTSLDGQYF. CDR3 bases read: TGTGCCAGCAGCTTAACCCAACAGACCTCTCTGGATGGT.

Remarks on this clone: Sequencing ends 3 residues short of the CDR3 end; the germline J gene provides the rest. The J gene is TRBJ2-5, the V gene TRBV7-9, with TRBD1 identical over 9 bases. This CDR3 comprises 15 residues. Germline V gene lookup returns CDR1 SEHNR and CDR2 FQNEAQ (reference sequence). V lost 7 bases, J lost 4 bases, and 10 bases stayed unmatched. CDR3 in amino acids: CASTARTGARETQYF. The DNA read from the CDR3 is TGTGCCAGCACCGCCAGGACAGGGGCACGAGAGACC.

As concerns this clone: The read ends 3 residues before the CDR3 terminus; that terminus is restored from the germline J gene. The genes are TRBV18 and TRBJ1-6; tentatively, D is TRBD1 (5 bases). Germline CDR1 and CDR2: KGHSH and LQKENI. V was cut by 4 bases and J by 7 bases, with 14 bases left in between. This CDR3 is built from 15 residues. The CDR3 region is CASSHPGQGNSPLHF. Incomplete CDR3 DNA: TGTGCCAGCTCACATCCCGGGCAGGGAAATTCACCC.

A remark on this clone: The CDR3 extends 3 residues past the end of the read, so its final part is completed from the germline J gene. This sequence joins TRBV20-1 and TRBJ2-7; 7 bases match TRBD1. The CDR3 contains 12 residues. V shed 7 bases, J shed 4 bases, and the junction held 7 bases outside the gene matches. CDR1 and CDR2 (germline): DFQATT, SNEGSKA (reference sequence). The CDR3 is CSVTGESYEQYF. The DNA read from the CDR3 is TGCAGTGTCACAGGGGAGTCGTACGAG.

Points on this clone: The read comes to an end 3 residues before the CDR3 does, leaving the germline J gene to fill in the end. The chain has TRBV19 and TRBJ1-5, with 7 positions matching TRBD1. The CDR3 has 16 amino acids. After removal of 3 bases from V and 4 bases from J, the junction contained 9 bases not matched to a gene. Germline-derived CDR1 and CDR2 are LNHDA and SQIVND (reference sequence). The CDR3 sequence is CASSMWTGTVNQPQHF. Partial CDR3 DNA: TGTGCCAGTAGTATGTGGACCGGGACAGTTAATCAGCCC.

Details on this clone: The read ends 3 residues before the CDR3 terminus; that terminus is restored from the germline J gene. This rearrangement joins TRBV19 to TRBJ1-1; tentatively, D is TRBD1 (6 bases). The CDR3 runs to 15 residues. Per germline, CDR1 LNHDA and CDR2 SQIVND (reference sequence). V was shortened by 6 bases and J by 5 bases, with 19 bases between the two germline ends. The part of the CDR3 DNA that was read is TGTGCCAGTAGCCCCCCTGGAAGGGGGTATACTGAA. Protein product: CASSPPGRGYTE. In full, the CDR3 is CASSPPGRGYTEAFF.

Comments on this clone: The read ends 3 residues early relative to the CDR3; the germline J gene fills the gap. The chain is built from TRBV12-3 or TRBV12-4 and TRBJ1-2, with TRBD1 matching over 7 bases. This CDR3 region has 15 residues. The V segment lost 7 bases and the J segment 1 base; nucleotides outside the gene matches: 9. The DNA read from the CDR3 is TGTGCCAGCACAGGGGGTCCTCTTGGTAACTATGGC. Its protein is CASTGGPLGNYG. The complete CDR3 protein is CASTGGPLGNYGYTF.

The CDR3 here is CASSPFLGRNQPQHF. The DNA read from the CDR3 is TGTGCCAGCAGTCCCTTTTTAGGGCGCAATCAGCCC. The V call is TRBV6-2 or TRBV6-3, the J call TRBJ1-5; no definite D call. The read terminates 3 residues before the CDR3 end, so the remaining end is supplied by the germline J gene. This CDR3 has 15 residues. Germline V gene data show CDR1 as MNHEY and CDR2 as SVGEGT. Trimming left V 5 bases short and J 2 bases short, with 13 bases between.

The CDR3 DNA, read in part, is TGCGCCAGCAGCCGCTCGACTAGCGGGAACTACGAG. It translates to CASSRSTSGNYE. The CDR3 as a whole reads CASSRSTSGNYEQYF. The chain is built from TRBV4-1 and TRBJ2-7; 11 positions agree with TRBD2. The read ends 3 residues before the CDR3 terminus; that terminus is restored from the germline J gene. V shed 4 bases, J shed 3 bases, and the junction held 5 bases outside the gene matches. CDR3 length: 15 residues. The germline gives CDR1 MGHRA, CDR2 YSYEKL.

Points on this clone: The read ends 3 residues early relative to the CDR3; the germline J gene fills the gap. V gene TRBV28 combines with J gene TRBJ2-7; D possibly uses TRBD1 or TRBD2 (7 bases each). Germline CDR1 MDHEN, CDR2 SYDVKM. The CDR3 has 16 residues. V dropped 7 bases and J dropped 1 base, with 20 bases sitting between them. CDR3 DNA (partial): TGTGCCAGCACCGGGACAGCCAAGGGAGGGTCCTACGAG. Translating gives CASTGTAKGGSYE. The full CDR3 protein reads CASTGTAKGGSYEQYF.

To note about this clone: Coverage ceases 3 residues before the CDR3 finishes, and the germline J gene fills in the end. The rearrangement links TRBV28 to TRBJ2-3, with 9 bases matching TRBD2. This CDR3 has 15 residues. V was pared by 6 bases and J by 3 bases, with 7 bases of the junction left unmatched. CDR1 and CDR2 from the germline V gene are MDHEN and SYDVKM. CDR3 amino acids: CASRIAGAPTDTQYF. CDR3 bases read: TGTGCCAGCAGAATAGCGGGAGCCCCTACAGATACG.

As to this clone: The DNA ends 3 residues before the CDR3 does, and the rest of the CDR3 is filled in from the germline J gene. This chain links TRBV10-2 with TRBJ2-1; 10 bases fit TRBD2. V trimming: 6 bases; J trimming: 0 bases; junction bases outside the gene matches: 17. Per the germline V gene, CDR1 is WSHSY and CDR2 is SAAADI. The CDR3 spans 20 residues. CDR3 residues: CASSYLVVAGGQSSYNEQFF. The CDR3 DNA, read in part, is TGCGCCAGCAGCTACCTCGTGGTAGCGGGAGGACAGAGCTCCTACAATGAG.

As regards this clone: The read ends 3 residues early relative to the CDR3; the germline J gene fills the gap. The rearrangement joins TRBV19 to TRBJ1-2; 9 bases map to TRBD1. CDR3 length: 13 residues. Looked up from germline, CDR1 is LNHDA and CDR2 is SQIVND (reference sequence). The CDR3: CASSMRDRALYTF. The covered CDR3 bases are TGTGCCAGTAGTATGAGGGACAGGGCTTTG.

Notes on this clone: Sequencing ends 3 residues short of the CDR3 end; the germline J gene provides the rest. The rearrangement joins TRBV20-1 to TRBJ2-1, with 8 bases lining up with TRBD2. V was pared by 5 bases and J by 7 bases, with 13 bases of the junction left unmatched. CDR1 is DFQATT, CDR2 SNEGSKA, per germline (reference sequence). This CDR3 has 15 amino acids. Here the CDR3 reads CSAPIAGPEINEQFF. The covered CDR3 bases are TGCAGTGCTCCTATAGCGGGACCAGAAATTAATGAG.

As regards this clone: With the read ending 3 residues before the CDR3 end, the germline J gene is used to fill in that end. The chain combines TRBV19 with TRBJ2-5; D might be TRBD2 (6 bases). From germline, CDR1 is LNHDA and CDR2 SQIVND (reference sequence). This CDR3 has 16 amino acids. Trimming cost V 6 bases and J 1 base, with 18 bases left between them. The CDR3 here is CASSPGTSWSQETQYF. The covered CDR3 bases are TGTGCCAGTAGCCCGGGAACTAGCTGGTCCCAAGAGACC.

About this clone itself: Coverage ceases 3 residues before the CDR3 finishes, and the germline J gene fills in the end. The genes are TRBV11-3 and TRBJ2-5, with 9 bases lining up with TRBD1. The length of the CDR3 is 15 residues. The junction had 5 bases not matched to a gene; V was cut back by 4 bases and J by 2 bases. In germline, CDR1 is SGHNT, CDR2 YENEEA. CDR3 region: CASSSQGAKQETQYF. Incomplete CDR3 DNA: TGTGCCAGCAGCTCACAGGGGGCGAAACAAGAGACC. Using reference TRBV11-3 and TRBJ2-5 for the parts outside the CDR3, the full variable domain is EAGVVQSPRYKIIEKKQPVAFWCNPISGHNTLYWYLQNLGQGPELLIRYENEEAVDDSQLPKDRFSAERLKGVDSTLKIQPAELGDSAVYLCASSSQGAKQETQYFGPGTRLLVL.

With respect to this clone: The CDR3 extends 3 residues past the end of the read, so its final part is completed from the germline J gene. V and J are TRBV5-6 and TRBJ1-2, with unresolved D. CDR1 is SGHDT and CDR2 is YYEEEE in the germline V gene. The CDR3 has 12 residues. The CDR3 bases that were read are TGTGCCAGCAGCTTGGAGGCGGGAGGC. It codes for CASSLEAGG. The full CDR3 is CASSLEAGGYTF.

Of note for this clone: The read ends 3 residues shy of where the CDR3 ends; the end is completed using the germline J gene. The genes are TRBV5-4 and TRBJ2-7; TRBD2 agrees at 10 bases. The CDR3 loop spans 14 amino acids. The germline gives CDR1 SGHNT, CDR2 YYREEE (reference sequence). V trimming: 2 bases; J trimming: 4 bases; junction bases outside the gene matches: 3. CDR3 sequence reads: CASSLGTSEYEQYF. CDR3 DNA, as far as it was read: TGTGCCAGCAGCTTAGGGACTAGCGAGTACGAG.

As concerns this clone: The read halts 3 residues ahead of the CDR3 end, with the missing end drawn from the germline J gene. The chain couples TRBV29-1 to TRBJ2-5; D possibly corresponds to TRBD1 (6 bases). V lost 5 bases and J lost 2, with 21 bases in between. The CDR3 consists of 16 residues. The germline CDR1 and CDR2 sequences are SQVTM and ANQGSEA. Incomplete CDR3 DNA: TGCAGCGTTTTGGGGGCTGGGGGCCCCGAGCAAGAGACC. Translating gives CSVLGAGGPEQET. The entire CDR3 protein is CSVLGAGGPEQETQYF.

Details on this clone: Read data end 3 residues before the CDR3 end; the end is taken from the germline J gene. The V call is TRBV19, the J call TRBJ1-2; D gene unclear. The CDR3 length is 12 residues. Germline V gene lookup returns CDR1 LNHDA and CDR2 SQIVND (reference sequence). This chain's CDR3 is CASRDRNYDYTF. The covered CDR3 bases are TGTGCCAGTAGAGATCGGAACTACGAC.

Notes on this clone: The CDR3 extends 3 residues past the end of the read, so its final part is completed from the germline J gene. The chain has TRBV7-6 and TRBJ2-1, with D possibly TRBD1 on 6 matching bases. Germline V CDR1 and CDR2: SGHVS, FNYEAQ. The CDR3 is made up of 14 amino acids. Trimming stripped 0 bases from V and 5 bases from J, with 8 bases between. CDR3 residues: CASSLARQDNEQFF. Partial CDR3 DNA: TGTGCCAGCAGCTTAGCGAGACAGGACAATGAG.

With regard to this clone: Read data end 3 residues before the CDR3 end; the end is taken from the germline J gene. V and J are TRBV11-3 and TRBJ2-3, with 9 bases fitting TRBD2. V shed 1 base, J shed 6 bases, and the junction held 5 bases outside the gene matches. The CDR3 runs to 15 residues. Germline V CDR1 and CDR2: SGHNT, YENEEA. CDR3: CASSLASGKQDTQYF. The DNA read from the CDR3 is TGTGCCAGCAGCTTAGCTAGCGGGAAACAGGATACG.

Regarding this clone: The CDR3 end is not reached by the read, which stops 3 residues before it; the germline J gene fills it in. The chain recombines TRBV20-1 with TRBJ1-2; the D is unclear. Germline V gives CDR1 DFQATT, CDR2 SNEGSKA (reference sequence). The CDR3 is 16 amino acids. CDR3 DNA (partial): TGCAGTGCTAGTCCACGAAGTGTGGCCGCGGGGAGAGGC. This gives the protein CSASPRSVAAGRG. The whole CDR3 sequence reads CSASPRSVAAGRGYTF.

Notes on this clone: Read data end 3 residues before the CDR3 end; the end is taken from the germline J gene. The chain links TRBV30 to TRBJ2-3; D perhaps matches TRBD2 (6 bases). CDR3 length: 13 residues. The V end lost 6 bases, the J end lost 4 bases, and 14 bases lay between the germline ends. Looked up from germline, CDR1 is GTSNPN and CDR2 is SVGIG (reference sequence). The covered CDR3 bases are TGTGCCTGCACCGCGGGGTCCCCAGATACG. This gives the protein CACTAGSPDT. In full, the CDR3 is CACTAGSPDTQYF.

Of note for this clone: The read gets to within 3 residues of the CDR3 end, and the germline J gene fills in the rest. This chain uses TRBV19 with TRBJ2-1, with 12 bases that match TRBD2. CDR1 and CDR2 from the germline V gene are LNHDA and SQIVND (reference sequence). The CDR3 sequence is 15 residues long. V lost 4 bases, J lost 5 bases, and 3 bases stayed unmatched. The part of the CDR3 DNA that was read is TGTGCCAGTAGTACGCGACTAGCGGGGGACAATGAG. Translation: CASSTRLAGDNE. The whole CDR3 protein is CASSTRLAGDNEQFF.

Concerning this clone itself: The sequence runs out 3 residues before the end of the CDR3; the remainder is reconstructed from the germline J gene. This chain connects TRBV18 to TRBJ1-2; tentative D call: TRBD1 (5 bases). CDR1 is KGHSH, CDR2 LQKENI, per germline. CDR3 length: 14 residues. The CDR3 DNA, read in part, is TGTGCCAGCTCCTCCGGGAGTACAACGGGGGAC. It specifies CASSSGSTTGD. The entire CDR3 protein reads CASSSGSTTGDYTF.

In regard to this clone: The read finishes 3 residues shy of the CDR3 end, and the germline J gene is used to complete it. The genes are TRBV9 and TRBJ2-1; no reliable D call. CDR1 and CDR2 from the germline V gene are SGDLS and YYNGEE. The V end lost 0 bases, the J end lost 2 bases, and 12 bases lay between the germline ends. CDR3 size: 16 residues. The chain's CDR3 is CASSVVGLAAYNEQFF. The sequenced CDR3 bases are TGTGCCAGCAGCGTAGTCGGTCTCGCGGCCTACAATGAG.